The 4 T cell receptor beta chains listed next were all sequenced from one sample in a study of OX40 agonist ivuxolimab in advanced cancers. Generated by immunoSEQ multiplex PCR, the TCRdb table keeps only in-frame clones and is missing some. The sample lists 95,000 to 150,000 clones; 80% to 95% were seen once. This sample comprised CD4+ or CD8+ T cells sorted from blood, obtained in a trial of the OX40 agonist ivuxolimab. These receptors originate from an adult with an advanced solid tumor such as melanoma, head and neck, liver or kidney cancer.

V gene TRBV25-1 combines with J gene TRBJ1-2, with D possibly matching TRBD1 (5 bases). The CDR3 spans 16 residues. Trimming stripped 4 bases from V and 6 bases from J, with 21 bases between. Germline values: CDR1 MGHDK, CDR2 SYGVNS. The CDR3 spells CASSGGVRERVHGYTF. The CDR3 region has the DNA TGTGCCAGCAGTGGGGGGGTCAGGGAGAGGGTGCATGGCTACACCTTC.

The V gene is TRBV6-5, the J gene TRBJ2-1; D perhaps matches TRBD1 (7 bases). The CDR3 length is 13 residues. Per the germline V gene, CDR1 is MNHEY and CDR2 is SVGAGI. The V and J ends lost 7 bases and 9 bases respectively, with 16 bases between them. The CDR3 DNA reads as TGTGCCAGCACCATTCCAGGGGGAGGTGAGCAGTTCTTC. Translating it yields CASTIPGGGEQFF.

The CDR3 protein is CASSWPQGDGYTF. CDR3 sequence (DNA): TGTGCCAGCAGTTGGCCCCAGGGGGACGGCTACACCTTC. The J gene is TRBJ1-2, the V gene TRBV6-5; 7 bases are a match to TRBD1. The CDR3 covers 13 residues. The trim removed 4 bases at V and 8 bases at J, leaving 7 bases unmatched. CDR1 is MNHEY and CDR2 is SVGAGI in the germline V gene.

This chain links TRBV19 with TRBJ1-4; D is ambiguous. CDR1 is LNHDA and CDR2 is SQIVND in the germline V gene (reference sequence). CDR3 length: 12 residues. Trimming took off 4 bases at V and 10 bases at J, with 10 bases between the two ends. Here the CDR3 reads CASSRKGGKLFF. Here the CDR3 DNA reads TGTGCCAGTAGTAGGAAGGGCGGAAAACTGTTTTTT.